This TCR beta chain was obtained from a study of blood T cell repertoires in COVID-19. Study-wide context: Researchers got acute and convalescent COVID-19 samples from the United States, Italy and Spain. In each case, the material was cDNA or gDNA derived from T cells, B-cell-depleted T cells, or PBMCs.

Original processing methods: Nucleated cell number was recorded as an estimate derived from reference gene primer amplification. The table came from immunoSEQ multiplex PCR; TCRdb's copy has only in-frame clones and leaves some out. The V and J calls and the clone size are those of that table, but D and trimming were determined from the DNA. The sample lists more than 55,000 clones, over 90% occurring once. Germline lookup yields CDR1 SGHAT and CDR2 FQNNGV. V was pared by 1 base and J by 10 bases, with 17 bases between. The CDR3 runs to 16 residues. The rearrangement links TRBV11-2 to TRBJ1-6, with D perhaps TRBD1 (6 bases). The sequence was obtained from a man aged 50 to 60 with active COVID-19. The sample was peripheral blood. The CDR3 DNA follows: TGTGCCAGCAGCTTAGCCCCACAGGGTTCGGGCTCACCCCTCCACTTT. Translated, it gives CASSLAPQGSGSPLHF. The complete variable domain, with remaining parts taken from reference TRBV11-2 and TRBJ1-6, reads EAGVAQSPRYKIIEKRQSVAFWCNPISGHATLYWYQQILGQGPKLLIQFQNNGVVDDSQLPKDRFSAERLKGVDSTLKIQPAKLEDSAVYLCASSLAPQGSGSPLHFGNGTRLTVT.